This T cell receptor (beta chain) was captured in a study of shared clonotypes between healthy human individuals. This CDR3 is 15 amino acids long. The assay was immunoSEQ multiplex PCR, and TCRdb's table has in-frame clones only and misses some. The table records around 550,000 clones, approximately 95% of them present only once. Positively selected for CCR7, the CD45RO-negative cells used as naive CD8 cells excluded terminally differentiated effector memory CD45RA+ cells. The TCR originated in a woman aged 25 to 45 in good health. The sequenced material came from naive CD8+ T cells sorted from blood. The rearrangement joins TRBV21-1 to TRBJ2-4. TRBV21-1 corresponds to a pseudogene. The CDR3 region is CASSKGRSNKNIQYF. The CDR3 DNA reads TGTGCCAGCAGCAAAGGCCGCTCGAATAAAAACATTCAGTACTTC.